The present TCR beta chain was sequenced within a study of cytomegalovirus exposure and HLA in healthy donors. As regards this clone: Its antigen is as yet unknown.

The CDR3 runs 15 residues. Trimming took off 0 bases at V and 7 bases at J, with 10 bases between the two ends. The germline CDR1 and CDR2 sequences are SGHVS and FQNEAQ. The PCR was carried out with 60 Vbeta primers and 13 Jbeta primers. Sequencing used immunoSEQ multiplex PCR; TCRdb keeps in-frame clones, though not all of them. This repertoire includes approximately 180,000 clones. Study observations and caveats: Later analysis showed TCR association rates varying by HLA locus, highest for DRB1 and lowest for HLA-C. What was likely a sequencing artifact was a cluster of highly shared sequence variants. Cytomegalovirus status was reportedly diagnosed by the classifier with high sensitivity and specificity.

The chain couples TRBV7-8 to TRBJ1-6; a possible D gene is TRBD1 (6 bases). The receptor's source is a man aged 25-45 years in good health and CMV-seronegative. Input material: PBMCs. CDR3 residues: CASSLAFRGNSPLHF. The CDR3 DNA sequence: TGTGCCAGCAGCTTAGCTTTCAGGGGAAATTCACCCCTCCACTTT. The full variable domain, in which reference TRBV7-8 and TRBJ1-6 provide the parts outside the CDR3, is GAGVSQSPRYKVAKRGQDVALRCDPISGHVSLFWYQQALGQGPEFLTYFQNEAQLDKSGLPSDRFFAERPEGSVSTLKIQRTQQEDSAVYLCASSLAFRGNSPLHFGNGTRLTVT.